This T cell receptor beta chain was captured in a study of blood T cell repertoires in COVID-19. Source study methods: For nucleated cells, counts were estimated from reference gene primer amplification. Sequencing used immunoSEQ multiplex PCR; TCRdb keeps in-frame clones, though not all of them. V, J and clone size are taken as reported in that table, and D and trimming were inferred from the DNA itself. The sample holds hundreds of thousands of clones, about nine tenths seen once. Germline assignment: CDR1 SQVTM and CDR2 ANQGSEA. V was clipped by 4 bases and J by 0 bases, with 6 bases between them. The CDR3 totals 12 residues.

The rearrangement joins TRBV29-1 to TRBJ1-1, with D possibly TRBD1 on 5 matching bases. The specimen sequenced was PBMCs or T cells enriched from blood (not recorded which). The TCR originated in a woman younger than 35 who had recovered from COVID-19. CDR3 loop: CSVVTVNTEAFF. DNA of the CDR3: TGCAGCGTTGTGACAGTGAACACTGAAGCTTTCTTT.